Listed here is a single T cell receptor (beta chain). Its cognate antigen is unknown. The sample originates from a study of T cell repertoires in cytomegalovirus infection. About the study: Public TCR beta signature analysis indicated the presence of both CMV infection and matching HLA type. Broader study findings: Pooled public TCR beta family frequency picked out CMV carriers with the relevant HLA. Clonotypes of TCR beta that were HLA-C-restricted and CMV-specific dominated the ex vivo response.

TCRdb redid the calling of the reads with MiXCR, one entry per CDR3 protein. The sample includes some 200,000 distinct CDR3 sequences, about 40% of them seen just once. The TCR was taken from a human donor in good health (CMV status not recorded). Some clones in this sample may be carry-over from other donors' samples. This sample comprised CD8+ T cells from cultured PBMCs, obtained from culture after CMV antigen stimulation.

CDR3 bases: TGTGCCAGCAGTGAAGAGTACGCCGGCGGTTCCTACGAGCAGTACTTC. It is translated as CASSEEYAGGSYEQYF. The chain employs TRBV2 and TRBJ2-7; D is unclear. Germline V gives CDR1 SNHLY, CDR2 FYNNEI. V lost 1 base, J lost 1 base, and 14 bases lay in between. This CDR3 region has 16 residues.